This TCR beta chain was identified in a study of early T cells in non-severe SARS-CoV-2 infection (dated by TCRdb to the early 2020s). In the study overall: TCR sequencing used bulk RNA from unsorted whole blood, so alpha and beta chains could not be paired. Results the study describes overall, beyond this receptor: Matching against VDJdb was skewed toward anti-spike CD8 responses, likely underestimated virus-specific expansions, and missed private and CD4 specificities.

V loses 2 bases at its end and J loses 2 bases; junction bases beyond the gene matches: 6. Measured from the cysteine to the phenylalanine, the CDR3 is 16 residues long. Left in the record is the CDR3 DNA by itself, 48 bases read in frame from the first base. From a lookup of the germline V gene, CDR1 and CDR2 are LGHNA and YNFKEQ. This clonotype was seen at least ten times. It has no known antigen specificity. Base qualities are not at hand, and no much larger clone is one base apart. The study was a case-control design nested within a healthcare worker cohort in London, UK, with weekly nasopharyngeal swab PCR tests and blood sampling. Between 23 and 31 March 2020, the week of the UK lockdown, healthcare workers were enrolled and then followed up weekly for as long as 16 weeks. The library was generated by 5' RACE. Sequencer: NextSeq 500. In the TCR library protocol, unique molecular identifiers were attached to individual cDNA molecules to correct for PCR bias and sequencing error. Sequencing covered both TCR alpha and beta chains, and within each sample the abundances of alpha and beta sequences were tightly co-correlated. The source study handled its data this way. Decombinator V4 was used to annotate TCR sequences for V gene, J gene and CDR3. Expanded TCRs were defined as changing significantly between any two time points under a Poisson model with p below 0.0001. TCR abundances were normalised to the total number of TCRs sequenced per sample and expressed as counts per million. MAIT TCRs were defined by TRAV1-2 paired with TRAJ12, TRAJ20 or TRAJ33, and iNKT TCRs by TRAV10 paired with TRAJ18. VDJdb, accessed 1 November 2021, was searched for CMV, EBV and SARS-CoV-2 annotated TCRs, with TCRs annotated for multiple antigens excluded. TCRdb reprocessed the public reads (quality trimming at Q25 with fastp, clone calling with MiXCR) and kept in-frame beta chains. Every distinct CDR3 protein forms one entry, paired with its most common genes and DNA. The V and J calls shown here were made by TCRdb, not taken from the authors' results. The sample table records 55,000 to 75,000 distinct CDR3 sequences; roughly 8% of these occur just once. Approximately 3.6% of the sample rests with the top ten.

This receptor was identified in an adult who was a healthcare worker with PCR-confirmed SARS-CoV-2 infection or an uninfected control (not recorded which). This chain joins TRBV4-2 to TRBJ2-7; 10 bases in between match TRBD2. Sequencing used whole blood. The DNA is as follows: TGTGCCAGCAGCCAACTTTTGGGGACTAGCGCCTACGAGCAGTACTTC. This gives the protein CASSQLLGTSAYEQYF.